This T cell receptor (beta chain) emerged from a study of CD8 T cells in Susac syndrome. Background on the study: Within the group of sequenced Susac syndrome patients, 5 or 6 had active disease and eight were in remission. Intravenous immunoglobulin alone or corticosteroids were being given to patients with Susac syndrome at blood draw, unless they were therapy-naive. Study conclusions and caveats: None of the CD4+ T cell repertoires in Susac syndrome showed clonal expansion. The study's TCR sequencing and HLA analysis covered a relatively small number of individuals, and the study acknowledged this.

V was shortened by 2 bases and J by 2 bases, with 10 bases between the two germline ends. CDR1 is LGHNA and CDR2 is YSLEER in the germline V gene. The CDR3 has 14 residues. To note about this clonotype: Its antigen remains unidentified.

Random hexamers were used to reverse transcribe roughly 0.5 to 1 ug of RNA. Using its own MiXCR run on the immunoSEQ multiplex PCR reads, TCRdb lists one record per CDR3 protein. Found here are over 150,000 distinct CDR3 sequences, roughly 95% of them singletons; the top ten hold approximately 0.12%. The specimen sequenced was CD4+ T cells from PBMCs. The chain joins TRBV4-3 to TRBJ2-7; D ambiguous. The clonotype was recovered from a human donor with Susac syndrome. CDR3 protein: CASSQRYGPYEQYF. The DNA of the CDR3 is TGCGCCAGCAGCCAAAGGTACGGACCCTACGAGCAGTACTTC.